The T cell receptor (beta chain) under discussion was sequenced for a study of T cell changes during pregnancy in multiple sclerosis. Trimming left V 5 bases short and J 6 bases short, with 10 bases between. Germline V gives CDR1 LNHNV, CDR2 YYDKDF (reference sequence). The CDR3 length is 12 residues. The table came from immunoSEQ multiplex PCR; TCRdb's copy has only in-frame clones and leaves some out. There are about 50,000 clones in the sample; 90% to 95% occur only once, and 3.5% to 5% lies in the top ten. The clonotype originates from a female donor with multiple sclerosis, enrolled in a pregnancy study. This material consisted of CD8+ T cells from peripheral blood mononuclear cells, taken in the first trimester of pregnancy. The chain joins TRBV15 to TRBJ1-2; D not certain. CDR3 in amino acids: CATSGPEDGYTF. The CDR3 DNA is TGTGCCACCAGCGGTCCCGAGGATGGCTACACCTTC.